The 12 T cell receptor beta chains below all came from one sample that was sequenced in a study of blood T cell repertoires in COVID-19. The assay was immunoSEQ multiplex PCR, and TCRdb's table has in-frame clones only and misses some. The sample has more than 100,000 clones; around 89% are singletons. Sequenced material: peripheral blood. The receptors here all came from a man aged 50-59 years with active or convalescent COVID-19.

This chain links TRBV19 with TRBJ1-2; D is possibly TRBD1 (5 bases). Trimming took 4 bases from V and 3 from J, leaving 12 bases between them. The germline V gene has CDR1 LNHDA and CDR2 SQIVND (reference sequence). The length of the CDR3 is 14 residues. CDR3 loop: CASSKAWDYYGYTF. The CDR3 DNA reads TGTGCCAGTAGTAAAGCGTGGGACTACTATGGCTACACCTTC.

This clone appeared once. V is TRBV29-1 and J is TRBJ2-5; D is possibly TRBD1 (5 bases). Looked up from germline, CDR1 is SQVTM and CDR2 is ANQGSEA. Trimming shortened V by 1 base and J by 4 bases, and 10 bases separated the two germline ends. CDR3 length: 13 residues. CDR3 nucleotides: TGCAGCGTTGAAGGACAGTCGGGAGAGACCCAGTACTTC. Amino acids: CSVEGQSGETQYF.

The rearrangement joins TRBV11-2 to TRBJ1-6, with 7 nucleotides matching TRBD1. Germline trimming cut 4 bases from V and 10 bases from J; bases unmatched to any gene: 7. CDR3 length: 14 amino acids. CDR1 SGHAT and CDR2 FQNNGV come from the germline V gene. The CDR3, as DNA: TGTGCCAGCAGCTCTTCGACAGGGCGATCACCCCTCCACTTT. This encodes CASSSSTGRSPLHF.

The CDR3 reads CAISGRTSGSTGGELFF. The CDR3 nucleotides read TGTGCCATCAGTGGAAGGACTAGCGGGAGTACTGGCGGGGAGCTGTTTTTT. The chain carries TRBV10-3 and TRBJ2-2, with 13 bases aligning to TRBD2. The CDR3 runs to 17 residues. CDR1 is ENHRY, CDR2 SYGVKD, per germline. After removal of 4 bases from V and 7 bases from J, the junction contained 9 bases not matched to a gene.

The chain uses TRBV28 and TRBJ2-1; TRBD1 is a possible D gene (5 bases). Trimming removed 6 bases at V and 9 bases at J, with 24 bases between. The CDR3 runs 16 residues. Looked up from germline, CDR1 is MDHEN and CDR2 is SYDVKM. The CDR3 DNA reads TGTGCCAGCAGCCCCACAGGTCGCCGCACACCAGGTGAGCAGTTCTTC. Its translation: CASSPTGRRTPGEQFF.

CDR3 in amino acids: CASSLTSGIYNEQFF. DNA of the CDR3: TGCGCCAGCAGCTTGACTAGCGGGATATACAATGAGCAGTTCTTC. The chain recombines TRBV5-1 with TRBJ2-1, with 10 bases identical to TRBD2. CDR1 SGHRS and CDR2 YFSETQ come from the germline V gene. The V gene end was trimmed by 1 base and the J gene end by 4 bases; junction bases not matched to a gene: 2. The CDR3 totals 15 residues.

The chain recombines TRBV15 with TRBJ2-5, with D possibly TRBD2 on 7 matching bases. The CDR3 is 17 amino acids. The V gene's germline CDR1 is LNHNV and CDR2 YYDKDF (reference sequence). Trimming cost V 1 base and J 4 bases, with 19 bases left between them. CDR3 region: CATSRVGGAGEGETQYF. The DNA for the CDR3 is TGTGCCACCAGCAGAGTTGGGGGGGCGGGAGAAGGAGAGACCCAGTACTTC.

The V and J genes are TRBV28 and TRBJ1-1; 7 nucleotides agree with TRBD1. CDR1 is MDHEN and CDR2 is SYDVKM in the germline V gene. V shed 5 bases and J 3 bases; nucleotides not matched to a gene: 6. This CDR3 comprises 14 residues. The CDR3 is CASSLQGRYTEAFF. In nucleotides, the CDR3 is TGTGCCAGCAGTCTACAGGGGCGCTACACTGAAGCTTTCTTT.

The count of this clone is one. This chain joins TRBV3-1 (or the pseudogene TRBV3-2) and TRBJ2-3; 9 bases align to TRBD2. The ends lost 5 bases at V and 9 bases at J; junction bases unmatched: 3. Germline-derived CDR1 and CDR2 are LGHDT and YNNKEL (reference sequence). The CDR3 runs to 12 residues. CDR3 sequence reads: CASSVSGRTQYF. Written as DNA, the CDR3 is TGTGCCAGCAGCGTAAGCGGGAGGACGCAGTATTTT.

This rearrangement joins TRBV12-3 or TRBV12-4 to TRBJ2-7; 7 bases fit TRBD2. The CDR3 consists of 13 residues. Trimming cost V 9 bases and J 5 bases; bases outside gene matches: 10. CDR3 coding DNA: TGTGCCAGTGGGGGAGGGCTCCCCCACGAGCAGTACTTC. This gives the protein CASGGGLPHEQYF.

The chain links TRBV6-5 to TRBJ1-2; 7 nucleotides align to TRBD1. Germline V lookup: CDR1 MNHEY, CDR2 SVGAGI. V lost 6 bases to trimming and J lost 4 bases; unmatched junction nucleotides: 2. The CDR3 loop spans 12 amino acids. For the CDR3, the DNA is TGTGCCAGCAGAAGGGACAGCTATGGCTACACCTTC. Amino acid sequence: CASRRDSYGYTF.

The chain couples TRBV5-1 to TRBJ2-3; 7 nucleotides line up with TRBD1. V was clipped by 1 base and J by 3 bases; unmatched bases: 2. The CDR3 runs 14 residues. Germline V CDR1 and CDR2: SGHRS, YFSETQ. CDR3 bases: TGCGCCAGCAGCTTGAGACAGGGAACAGATACGCAGTATTTT. This sequence encodes CASSLRQGTDTQYF.